These T cell receptor beta chains were read from a single sample in a study of T cells in Graves' hyperthyroidism and ophthalmopathy. TCRdb re-called the multiplex PCR reads with MiXCR, one entry per CDR3 protein. This table holds about 700,000 distinct CDR3 sequences, 14% found once. The sequenced sample consisted of blood. These receptors came from a young woman with Graves' hyperthyroidism. The CDR3 runs from the conserved cysteine through the conserved F or W. D genes are given only for firm matches. Expanded clones are given a class, and other clones once, few, many or no size at all.

size	V	D	J	CDR3	DNA
few	TRBV24-1	TRBD1	TRBJ1-2	CATSGTGGAGYGYTF	TGTGCCACCAGTGGCACAGGGGGCGCCGGCTATGGCTACACCTTC
many	TRBV27	-	TRBJ2-2	CASSPDATNTGELFF	TGTGCCAGCAGCCCAGACGCTACGAACACCGGGGAGCTGTTTTTT
many	TRBV9	TRBD2	TRBJ2-1	CASSVSGNSYNEQFF	TGTGCCAGCAGCGTAAGCGGGAACTCCTACAATGAGCAGTTCTTC
few	TRBV12-3/TRBV12-4	-	TRBJ1-2	CASSLTPYLYGYTF	TGTGCCAGCAGTTTAACGCCGTACCTCTATGGCTACACCTTC
-	TRBV20-1	TRBD2	TRBJ2-3	CSARPGLVTLNTQYF	TGCAGTGCTCGGCCGGGACTAGTGACATTAAATACGCAGTATTTT
few	TRBV15	-	TRBJ1-6	CATSRDGGSPLHF	TGTGCCACCAGCAGAGATGGGGGCTCACCCCTCCACTTT
many	TRBV5-1	-	TRBJ2-7	CASSLGLDYEQYF	TGCGCCAGCAGCTTGGGGCTAGACTACGAGCAGTACTTC
many	TRBV7-6	TRBD2	TRBJ2-3	CASSLSVGLAGVADTQYF	TGTGCCAGCAGCTTAAGCGTAGGACTAGCGGGAGTTGCAGATACGCAGTATTTT
many	TRBV20-1	-	TRBJ2-7	CSVLVRDQNYEQYF	TGCAGTGTCCTCGTGCGGGACCAGAACTACGAGCAGTACTTC
-	TRBV12-3/TRBV12-4	-	TRBJ1-5	CASSEQAWPQHF	TGTGCCAGCAGTGAGCAGGCTTGGCCCCAGCATTTT
many	TRBV28	TRBD1	TRBJ2-7	CASSGTGSHEQYF	TGTGCCAGTTCCGGGACAGGGTCCCACGAGCAGTACTTC
-	TRBV12-3/TRBV12-4	TRBD1	TRBJ1-5	CASRPWTGGGDQPQHF	TGTGCCAGCAGACCGTGGACAGGGGGCGGAGATCAGCCCCAGCATTTT
many	TRBV7-2	TRBD2	TRBJ2-3	CASSLLGGSGTDTQYF	TGTGCCAGCAGCTTACTGGGCGGGAGTGGCACAGATACGCAGTATTTT
-	TRBV19	TRBD2	TRBJ2-3	CASSPRTSSSDTQYF	TGTGCCAGTAGTCCCCGGACTAGTAGTTCAGATACGCAGTATTTT
many	TRBV11-1	-	TRBJ2-2	CASSLVWRDTNTGELFF	TGTGCCAGCAGCTTAGTCTGGCGGGATACGAACACCGGGGAGCTGTTTTTT
many	TRBV9	-	TRBJ2-7	CASSVAAGPSYEQYF	TGTGCCAGCAGCGTAGCGGCGGGGCCCTCCTACGAGCAGTACTTC
-	TRBV19	TRBD2	TRBJ2-1	CASRYGLASYNEQFF	TGTGCCAGCCGCTATGGACTAGCGTCCTACAATGAGCAGTTCTTC
-	TRBV7-9	-	TRBJ2-2	CASSLEYGTGELFF	TGTGCCAGCAGCTTAGAATATGGCACCGGGGAGCTGTTTTTT
many	TRBV12-3/TRBV12-4	TRBD2	TRBJ2-7	CASSPLAGLYEQYF	TGTGCCAGCAGTCCTCTAGCGGGACTATACGAGCAGTACTTC
many	TRBV2	-	TRBJ1-2	CASSEDGASDGYTF	TGTGCCAGCAGTGAAGACGGAGCATCGGATGGCTACACCTTC
many	TRBV7-9	-	TRBJ2-1	CASSGPDWSSYNEQFF	TGTGCCAGCAGCGGGCCGGACTGGAGCTCCTACAATGAGCAGTTCTTC
many	TRBV6-1	-	TRBJ2-2	CASSATRLGGELFF	TGTGCCAGCAGCGCGACTAGACTAGGCGGGGAGCTGTTTTTT
many	TRBV6-1	-	TRBJ1-5	CASSLTLPGPTYQPQHF	TGTGCCAGCAGTCTTACACTACCGGGACCGACCTATCAGCCCCAGCATTTT